The 31 T cell receptor beta chains below come from one sample, sequenced in a study of blood T cell repertoires in COVID-19. TCRdb keeps only in-frame clones here, not all; method: immunoSEQ multiplex PCR. The table has about 170,000 clones, 70% to 90% seen once. Material for sequencing was peripheral blood. The receptor source for this set is a man aged 40-55 years who had recovered from COVID-19.

CDR3 sequence (DNA): TGTGCCAGCAGTTCGACAGGCTATAACGAGCAGTACTTC. Translated, it gives CASSSTGYNEQYF. The V gene is TRBV12-3 or TRBV12-4, the J gene TRBJ2-7; a weak D match, TRBD1 (6 bases). The V end was cut by 4 bases, the J end by 5 bases, with 12 bases between. The CDR3 spans 13 residues.

The chain has TRBV21-1 and TRBJ2-1; the table's D call of TRBD1 was not tested on the DNA. TRBV21-1 is a pseudogene locus. The CDR3 has 16 amino acids. CDR3 sequence (DNA): TGTGCCAGCAGCAAACATCGGGACAGAACCTACAATGAGCAGTTCTTC. Its protein is CASSKHRDRTYNEQFF.

This chain joins TRBV13 and TRBJ2-2; 10 positions match TRBD2. Germline V gene data show CDR1 as PRHDT and CDR2 as FYEKMQ (reference sequence). The CDR3 runs to 19 residues. Trimming cost V 0 bases and J 1 base; bases outside gene matches: 8. The CDR3, as DNA: TGTGCCAGCAGCTTAGGCCTCGCTAGCGGGGGAGTGAACACCGGGGAGCTGTTTTTT. Protein: CASSLGLASGGVNTGELFF.

CDR3 sequence: CASRNWELQETQYF. CDR3 in DNA: TGTGCCAGCCGCAATTGGGAGTTACAAGAGACCCAGTACTTC. The rearrangement uses TRBV6-5 and TRBJ2-5, with D maybe TRBD2 (5 bases). This CDR3 has 14 amino acids. The V end lost 8 bases, the J end lost 2 bases, and 15 bases lay between the germline ends. Germline CDR1 and CDR2: MNHEY and SVGAGI.

The rearrangement links TRBV18 to TRBJ2-1, with 14 nucleotides matching TRBD2. The length of the CDR3 is 18 residues. In germline, CDR1 is KGHSH, CDR2 LQKENI. V gave up 6 bases and J gave up 9 bases; unmatched junction bases: 16. The DNA for the CDR3 is TGTGCCAGCTCCCCTGCGACAGGGGGACTAGCGGGAGTCCGTGAGCAGTTCTTC. Encoded protein: CASSPATGGLAGVREQFF.

V gene TRBV4-1 combines with J gene TRBJ2-7; 8 positions match TRBD1. There are 15 residues in the CDR3. Trimming at V came to 1 base and at J to 2 bases, leaving 4 bases not matched to a gene. Germline CDR1 MGHRA, CDR2 YSYEKL. CDR3 nucleotide sequence: TGCGCCAGCAGCCAAGGGGGGACAGGAACCTACGAGCAGTACTTC. The encoded protein is CASSQGGTGTYEQYF.

Written as DNA, the CDR3 is TGTGCCAGCAGCCAAGGGAGAGCAGATACGCAGTATTTT. Residues: CASSQGRADTQYF. This chain joins TRBV3-1 (or the pseudogene TRBV3-2) and TRBJ2-3; D is ambiguous. Germline V gene sequence: CDR1 LGHDT, CDR2 YNNKEL (reference sequence). CDR3 size: 13 residues. V lost 1 base, J lost 4 bases, and 6 bases lay in between.

This clone was counted a few times. The chain joins TRBV10-3 to TRBJ1-1; no definite D call. Germline CDR1 ENHRY, CDR2 SYGVKD. V was pared by 11 bases and J by 6 bases, with 13 bases between. The CDR3 is 11 residues long. DNA of the CDR3: TGTGCCTCGTGGGGAGGGCCTGAAGCTTTCTTT. The encoded protein is CASWGGPEAFF.

This clone occurred once. The chain is built from TRBV24-1 and TRBJ2-3; 7 nucleotides match TRBD1. Trimming cost V 3 bases and J 2 bases; bases outside gene matches: 4. Germline V CDR1 and CDR2: KGHDR, SFDVKD. The CDR3 has 15 amino acids. CDR3 residues: CATSDPGTATDTQYF. CDR3 sequence (DNA): TGTGCCACCAGTGATCCTGGGACAGCCACAGATACGCAGTATTTT.

The chain uses TRBV5-4 and TRBJ2-7, with D possibly TRBD1 on 5 matching bases. The germline V gene has CDR1 SGHNT and CDR2 YYREEE (reference sequence). CDR3 length equals 13 residues. Trimming stripped 9 bases from V and 6 bases from J, with 19 bases between. The CDR3 protein is CATGPRGQGEQYF. The CDR3 DNA is TGTGCCACTGGACCCAGAGGTCAGGGCGAGCAGTACTTC. The whole variable domain, remainder taken from reference TRBV5-4 and TRBJ2-7, is ETGVTQSPTHLIKTRGQQVTLRCSSQSGHNTVSWYQQALGQGPQFIFQYYREEENGRGNFPPRFSGLQFPNYSSELNVNALELDDSALYLCATGPRGQGEQYFGPGTRLTVT.

As concerns this clone: With a much larger clone just one base away, this may be a read error. The V gene is TRBV6-2 or TRBV6-3, the J gene TRBJ2-7; 10 bases are shared with TRBD1. The CDR3 is 14 amino acids. Germline lookup yields CDR1 MNHEY and CDR2 SVGEGT. The J segment lost 3 bases and the V segment lost 2 bases, leaving 1 base of the junction unmatched. The CDR3 coding sequence is TGTGCCAGCAGTTACGGGACAGGGGTCTACGAGCAGTACTTC. Its protein product is CASSYGTGVYEQYF.

The chain carries TRBV15 and TRBJ2-1, with D perhaps matching TRBD1 (6 bases). Germline loops: CDR1 LNHNV, CDR2 YYDKDF (reference sequence). Trimming shortened V by 0 bases and J by 8 bases, and 11 bases separated the two germline ends. The CDR3 is made up of 14 amino acids. The CDR3 region has the DNA TGTGCCACCAGCAGAGATGGCAGGGGCGATGAGCAGTTCTTC. Protein product: CATSRDGRGDEQFF.

The chain uses TRBV6-5 and TRBJ1-1; 7 bases align to TRBD1. Germline lookup yields CDR1 MNHEY and CDR2 SVGAGI. V trimming: 5 bases; J trimming: 0 bases; junction bases outside the gene matches: 6. CDR3 length: 15 amino acids. This chain's CDR3 is CASSLTQGVNTEAFF. In DNA, the CDR3 is TGTGCCAGCAGTCTAACCCAGGGGGTGAACACTGAAGCTTTCTTT.

This sequence joins TRBV4-3 and TRBJ2-1; TRBD1 might be the D (7 bases). The V gene lost 1 base and the J gene lost 3 bases, with 10 bases spanning the gap. There are 15 residues in the CDR3. The germline CDR1 and CDR2 sequences are LGHNA and YSLEER. CDR3 region: CASSQGQGGYNEQFF. CDR3 sequence (DNA): TGCGCCAGCAGCCAAGGACAGGGAGGCTACAATGAGCAGTTCTTC.

V is TRBV19 and J is TRBJ2-4, with no clear D. CDR3 length: 14 amino acids. Germline assignment: CDR1 LNHDA and CDR2 SQIVND (reference sequence). Trimming pared 4 bases from V and 6 bases from J, leaving 13 bases between. Here the CDR3 reads CASSTPVVGNIQYF. The DNA for the CDR3 is TGTGCCAGTAGTACCCCCGTCGTCGGAAACATTCAGTACTTC. The full variable domain, rest sourced from reference TRBV19 and TRBJ2-4, is DGGITQSPKYLFRKEGQNVTLSCEQNLNHDAMYWYRQDPGQGLRLIYYSQIVNDFQKGDIAEGYSVSREKKESFPLTVTSAQKNPTAFYLCASSTPVVGNIQYFGAGTRLSVL.

The rearrangement uses TRBV7-9 and TRBJ2-7, with 8 bases fitting TRBD2. Germline-derived CDR1 and CDR2 are SEHNR and FQNEAQ (reference sequence). The CDR3 loop spans 15 amino acids. With V trimmed by 3 bases and J by 2 bases, 6 bases remained unmatched. In nucleotides, the CDR3 is TGTGCCAGCAGCTTCTCCGGGACTAGGGCCTACGAGCAGTACTTC. It encodes CASSFSGTRAYEQYF.

The V and J genes are TRBV15 and TRBJ1-1; a possible D gene is TRBD1 (6 bases). The V end was cut by 4 bases, the J end by 5 bases, with 11 bases between. The CDR3 is 13 residues long. Germline V gene data show CDR1 as LNHNV and CDR2 as YYDKDF (reference sequence). CDR3: CATSKGVVTEAFF. The DNA of the CDR3 is TGTGCCACCAGCAAGGGGGTAGTTACTGAAGCTTTCTTT.

This CDR3 reads CASSAEYSNQPQHF. The CDR3 DNA sequence: TGTGCCAGCAGCGCAGAATATAGCAATCAGCCCCAGCATTTT. The V call is TRBV2, the J call TRBJ1-5; D uncertain. Germline V gene sequence: CDR1 SNHLY, CDR2 FYNNEI. The V gene lost 6 bases and the J gene lost 0 bases, with 9 bases spanning the gap. This CDR3 has 14 residues.

This clone was recorded at least ten times. This sequence joins TRBV20-1 and TRBJ2-5; 11 bases are a match to TRBD1. After removal of 3 bases from V and 10 bases from J, the junction contained 4 bases not matched to a gene. The CDR3 length is 12 residues. Germline assignment: CDR1 DFQATT and CDR2 SNEGSKA (reference sequence). CDR3 DNA sequence: TGCAGTGCTAGTCCGGGACAGGGGGTCCAGTACTTC. Protein: CSASPGQGVQYF.

The chain links TRBV10-3 to TRBJ1-2; D is uncertain. The CDR3 is 13 residues long. V was pared by 7 bases and J by 4 bases, with 13 bases between. The V gene's germline CDR1 is ENHRY and CDR2 SYGVKD. The CDR3 coding sequence is TGTGCCATCACCGAGGAGGACCTCTATGGCTACACCTTC. Its translation is CAITEEDLYGYTF.

The CDR3 DNA follows: TGTGCCAGCAGCCGATCGGGGGAGCGAGAAGAGCAGTTCTTC. Translation: CASSRSGEREEQFF. The gene calls are TRBV11-1 and TRBJ2-1, with a possible D match to TRBD2 (6 bases). The CDR3 has 14 residues. V was pared by 5 bases and J by 10 bases, with 18 bases between. Germline lookup yields CDR1 SGHAT and CDR2 FQDESV (reference sequence).

This clone was counted only a few times. The chain carries TRBV7-2 and TRBJ1-5, with no clear D. The CDR3 spans 15 residues. In germline, CDR1 is SGHTA, CDR2 FQGNSA. With 2 bases removed from V and 5 bases from J, the gap between germline ends came to 13 bases. CDR3 sequence: CASSLRRVGYQPQHF. Written as DNA, the CDR3 is TGTGCCAGCAGCTTAAGGAGGGTGGGTTATCAGCCCCAGCATTTT.

This clone was found once. The rearrangement uses TRBV25-1 and TRBJ2-7; TRBD1 matches at 7 bases. CDR1 and CDR2 from the germline V gene are MGHDK and SYGVNS. V lost 6 bases to trimming and J lost 3 bases; unmatched junction nucleotides: 5. The CDR3 contains 13 residues. The CDR3 reads CASRGTAYYEQYF. CDR3 nucleotide sequence: TGTGCCAGCAGGGGGACAGCCTACTACGAGCAGTACTTC.

J is TRBJ2-1 and V is TRBV4-2; 9 positions match TRBD2. This CDR3 has 20 residues. J was trimmed by 2 bases and V by 0 bases; bases with no gene match: 14. Germline V gives CDR1 LGHNA, CDR2 YNFKEQ. As DNA, the CDR3 is TGTGCCAGCAGCCAAGAGCACCGTACTGGAGCGGGGGGAGCCTACAATGAGCAGTTCTTC. Residues: CASSQEHRTGAGGAYNEQFF.

This chain connects TRBV29-1 to TRBJ2-7, with D perhaps matching TRBD2 (6 bases). CDR3 size: 12 residues. Trimming took 7 bases from V and 0 from J, leaving 10 bases between them. Germline V gene data show CDR1 as SQVTM and CDR2 as ANQGSEA. CDR3 coding DNA: TGCAGCGCGATCGGGAGCTCCTACGAGCAGTACTTC. Its protein is CSAIGSSYEQYF.

Details on this clone: At one boundary the junction diverges from the germline segment, which might be a read error. J is TRBJ2-5 and V is TRBV7-7, with 8 bases identical to TRBD2. Germline CDR1 SSHAT, CDR2 FNYEAQ (reference sequence). CDR3 length: 15 residues. The CDR3 spells CASSSTGGARETQYF. The CDR3 DNA follows: TGTGCTAGCAGCTCAACCGGGGGGGCGCGAGAGACCCAGTACTTC.

The chain employs TRBV7-9 and TRBJ1-3, with D possibly matching TRBD1 (6 bases). This CDR3 has 15 residues. Germline CDR1 and CDR2: SEHNR and FQNEAQ (reference sequence). V lost 5 bases, J lost 4 bases, and 15 bases lay in between. The CDR3 sequence is CASSKTQGSGNTIYF. CDR3 nucleotides: TGTGCCAGCAGCAAAACACAGGGATCAGGAAACACCATATATTTT.

This clone was recorded a few times. The chain carries TRBV13 and TRBJ1-6; the D gene is possibly TRBD1 (5 bases). V gave up 0 bases and J gave up 9 bases, with 12 bases separating them. CDR3 size: 15 residues. Germline V CDR1 and CDR2: PRHDT, FYEKMQ (reference sequence). In DNA, the CDR3 is TGTGCCAGCAGCTTAGGCCTGGGGCAGGGTTCACCCCTCCACTTT. Translation gives CASSLGLGQGSPLHF.

Only one count was recorded for this clone. The chain combines TRBV6-5 with TRBJ2-2; D is unresolved. This CDR3 has 13 amino acids. Germline assignment: CDR1 MNHEY and CDR2 SVGAGI. V dropped 2 bases and J dropped 6 bases, with 7 bases sitting between them. The CDR3 DNA is TGTGCCAGCAGTTACGAGTTTGCCGGGGAGCTGTTTTTT. As protein: CASSYEFAGELFF.

V usage is TRBV5-4 and J usage is TRBJ2-3; TRBD1 is a possible D gene (5 bases). This CDR3 contains 14 residues. CDR1 SGHNT and CDR2 YYREEE come from the germline V gene (reference sequence). The V and J ends lost 4 bases and 2 bases respectively, with 11 bases between them. In nucleotides, the CDR3 is TGTGCCAGCAGCCTTAGACAGAACACAGATACGCAGTATTTT. Encoded protein: CASSLRQNTDTQYF.

This chain connects TRBV10-3 to TRBJ2-6; D ambiguous. This CDR3 is built from 20 residues. Per the germline V gene, CDR1 is ENHRY and CDR2 is SYGVKD. Trimming removed 3 bases from V and 1 base from J, with 22 bases in between. CDR3 in amino acids: CAISDPTGPNILSGANVLTF. DNA for the CDR3: TGTGCCATCAGTGATCCAACTGGTCCTAATATTCTTTCTGGGGCCAACGTCCTGACTTTC.